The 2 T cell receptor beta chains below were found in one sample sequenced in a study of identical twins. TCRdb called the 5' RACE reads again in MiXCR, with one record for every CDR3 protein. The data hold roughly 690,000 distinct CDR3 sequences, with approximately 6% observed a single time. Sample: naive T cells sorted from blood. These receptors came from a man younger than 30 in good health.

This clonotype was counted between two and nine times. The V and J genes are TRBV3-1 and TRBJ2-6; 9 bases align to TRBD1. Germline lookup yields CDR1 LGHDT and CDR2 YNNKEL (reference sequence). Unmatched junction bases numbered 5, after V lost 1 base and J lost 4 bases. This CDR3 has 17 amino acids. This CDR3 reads CASSQAGQGGGANVLTF. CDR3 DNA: TGTGCCAGCAGCCAAGCGGGACAGGGTGGAGGGGCCAACGTCCTGACTTTC. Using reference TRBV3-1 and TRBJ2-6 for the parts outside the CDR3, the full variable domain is DTAVSQTPKYLVTQMGNDKSIKCEQNLGHDTMYWYKQDSKKFLKIMFSYNNKELIINETVPNRFSPKSPDKAHLNLHINSLELGDSAVYFCASSQAGQGGGANVLTFGAGSRLTVL.

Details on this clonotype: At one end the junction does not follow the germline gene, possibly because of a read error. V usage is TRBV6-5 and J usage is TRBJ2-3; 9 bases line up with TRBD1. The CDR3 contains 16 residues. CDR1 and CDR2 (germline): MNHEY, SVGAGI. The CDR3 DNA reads TGTGCCAGCAGTCACTCGGGACAGGGTCCCACAGATACGCAGTATTTT. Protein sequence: CASSHSGQGPTDTQYF.